This T cell receptor (beta chain) appears in the sequencing data of a study of PD-1 blockade in mismatch repair-deficient tumors. Turning to the study itself: All were previously treated, progressing patients with over 9 mismatch repair-deficient cancer types.

About this clone: What it recognizes is unknown.

Study-wide findings and caveats: Tumor-resident clones, often undetectable pretreatment in blood, expanded then contracted after pembrolizumab.

Germline V gives CDR1 SGHNT, CDR2 YENEEA. Trimming left V 4 bases short and J 4 bases short, with 13 bases between. The CDR3 has 14 residues. Generated by immunoSEQ multiplex PCR, the TCRdb table keeps only in-frame clones and is missing some. The repertoire includes 90,000 to 120,000 clones, roughly four fifths of them detected once, and roughly 6.3% sits in the top ten. This sequence originates from an adult with mismatch repair-deficient cancer. The chain has TRBV11-3 and TRBJ2-5; D is perhaps TRBD1 (5 bases). The sample consisted of peripheral blood, taken roughly 36 weeks after starting pembrolizumab. CDR3 residues: CASSSSGRAETQYF. The CDR3 DNA follows: TGTGCCAGCAGCTCCTCAGGGCGCGCAGAGACCCAGTACTTC.